Described below is a single TCR beta chain sequence and its context. This sample was taken from a study of blood T cell repertoires in COVID-19. The repertoire was sequenced with immunoSEQ multiplex PCR; TCRdb's copy has only in-frame clones and lacks some. The profile shows approximately 190,000 clones, around 83% of them singletons. The CDR3 length is 13 residues. Germline CDR1 and CDR2: SGDLS and YYNGEE. V lost 4 bases, J lost 1 base, and 8 bases lay in between. The receptor was isolated from a woman in her forties with acute or convalescent COVID-19. The sample comprised peripheral blood. The rearrangement links TRBV9 to TRBJ1-1; D unresolved. CDR3 region: CASSPRGNTEAFF. The CDR3 coding sequence is TGTGCCAGCAGCCCCCGAGGGAACACTGAAGCTTTCTTT.